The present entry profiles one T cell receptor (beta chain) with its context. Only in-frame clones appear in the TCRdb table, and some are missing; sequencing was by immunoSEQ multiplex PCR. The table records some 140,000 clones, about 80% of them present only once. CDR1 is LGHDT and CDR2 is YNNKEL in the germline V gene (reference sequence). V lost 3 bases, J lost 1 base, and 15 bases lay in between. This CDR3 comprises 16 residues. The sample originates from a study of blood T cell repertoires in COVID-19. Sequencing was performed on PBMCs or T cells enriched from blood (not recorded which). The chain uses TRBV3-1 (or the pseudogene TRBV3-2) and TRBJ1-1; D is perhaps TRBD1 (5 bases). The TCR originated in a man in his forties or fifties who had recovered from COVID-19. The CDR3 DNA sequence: TGTGCCAGCAGCCAGGAAACAGGCAGAGGGAACACTGAAGCTTTCTTT. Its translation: CASSQETGRGNTEAFF.